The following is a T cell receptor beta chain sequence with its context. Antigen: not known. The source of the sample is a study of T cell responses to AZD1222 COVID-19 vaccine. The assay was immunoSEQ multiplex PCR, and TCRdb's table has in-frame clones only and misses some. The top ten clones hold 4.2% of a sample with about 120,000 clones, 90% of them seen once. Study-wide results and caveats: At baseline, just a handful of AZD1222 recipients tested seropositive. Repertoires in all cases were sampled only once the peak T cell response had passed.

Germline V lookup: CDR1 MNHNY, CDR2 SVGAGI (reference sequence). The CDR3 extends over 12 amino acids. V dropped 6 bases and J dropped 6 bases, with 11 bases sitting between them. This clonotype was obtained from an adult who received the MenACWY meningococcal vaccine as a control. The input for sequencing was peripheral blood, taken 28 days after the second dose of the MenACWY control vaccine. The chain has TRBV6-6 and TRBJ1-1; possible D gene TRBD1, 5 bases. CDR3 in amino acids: CASSNVGAEAFF. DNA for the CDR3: TGTGCCAGCAGCAACGTGGGGGCTGAAGCTTTCTTT.